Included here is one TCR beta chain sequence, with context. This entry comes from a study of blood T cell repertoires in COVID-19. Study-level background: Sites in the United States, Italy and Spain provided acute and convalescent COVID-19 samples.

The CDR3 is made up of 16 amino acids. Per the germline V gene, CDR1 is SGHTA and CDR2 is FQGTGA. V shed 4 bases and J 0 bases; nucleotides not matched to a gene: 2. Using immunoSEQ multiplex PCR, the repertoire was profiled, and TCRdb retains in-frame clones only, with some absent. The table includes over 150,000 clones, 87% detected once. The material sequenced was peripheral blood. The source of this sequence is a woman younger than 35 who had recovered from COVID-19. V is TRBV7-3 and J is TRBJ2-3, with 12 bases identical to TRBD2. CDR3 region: CASSWGLAGSTDTQYF. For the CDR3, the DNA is TGTGCCAGCAGCTGGGGACTAGCGGGTAGCACAGATACGCAGTATTTT. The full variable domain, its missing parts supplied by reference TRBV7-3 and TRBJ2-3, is GAGVSQTPSNKVTEKGKYVELRCDPISGHTALYWYRQSLGQGPEFLIYFQGTGAADDSGLPNDRFFAVRPEGSVSTLKIQRTERGDSAVYLCASSWGLAGSTDTQYFGPGTRLTVL.